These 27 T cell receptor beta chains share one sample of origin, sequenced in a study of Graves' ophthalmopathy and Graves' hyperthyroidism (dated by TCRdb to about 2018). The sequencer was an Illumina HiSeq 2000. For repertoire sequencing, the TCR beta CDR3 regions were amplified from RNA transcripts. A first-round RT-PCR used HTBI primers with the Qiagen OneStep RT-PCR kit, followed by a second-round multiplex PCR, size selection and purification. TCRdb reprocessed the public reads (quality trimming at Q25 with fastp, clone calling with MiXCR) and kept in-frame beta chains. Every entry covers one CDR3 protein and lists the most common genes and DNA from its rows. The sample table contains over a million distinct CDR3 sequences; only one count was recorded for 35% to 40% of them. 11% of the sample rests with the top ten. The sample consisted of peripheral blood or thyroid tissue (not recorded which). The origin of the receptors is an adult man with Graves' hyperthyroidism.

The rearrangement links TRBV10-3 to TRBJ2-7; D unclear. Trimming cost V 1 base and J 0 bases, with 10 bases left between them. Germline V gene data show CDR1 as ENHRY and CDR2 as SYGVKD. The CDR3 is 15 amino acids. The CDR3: CAISEFATSSYEQYF. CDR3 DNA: TGTGCCATCAGTGAGTTTGCTACCAGCTCCTACGAGCAGTACTTC.

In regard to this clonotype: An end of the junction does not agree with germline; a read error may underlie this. The CDR3 sequence: CSVPTGFPGANVLTF. CDR3 coding DNA: TGCAGCGTTCCAACAGGATTCCCTGGGGCTAACGTCCTGACTTTC. The chain couples TRBV29-1 to TRBJ2-6; a weak D match, TRBD1 (5 bases). This CDR3 has 15 amino acids. Germline CDR1 reads SQVTM; CDR2 reads ANQGSEA.

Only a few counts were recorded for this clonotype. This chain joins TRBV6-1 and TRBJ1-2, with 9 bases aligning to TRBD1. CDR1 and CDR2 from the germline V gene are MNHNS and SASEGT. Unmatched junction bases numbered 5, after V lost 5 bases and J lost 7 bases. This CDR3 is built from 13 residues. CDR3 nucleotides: TGTGCCAGCAGTCCCACAGGGGGCACTGGCTACACCTTC. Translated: CASSPTGGTGYTF.

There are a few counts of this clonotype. The DNA for the CDR3 is TGTGCCAGCAGTTTAAGGGGCAGCCTAGGATCTGAAGCTTTCTTT. It yields the protein CASSLRGSLGSEAFF. The rearrangement uses TRBV12-3 or TRBV12-4 and TRBJ1-1; tentatively, D is TRBD1 (5 bases). The CDR3 covers 15 residues. Trimming left V 2 bases short and J 6 bases short, with 16 bases between.

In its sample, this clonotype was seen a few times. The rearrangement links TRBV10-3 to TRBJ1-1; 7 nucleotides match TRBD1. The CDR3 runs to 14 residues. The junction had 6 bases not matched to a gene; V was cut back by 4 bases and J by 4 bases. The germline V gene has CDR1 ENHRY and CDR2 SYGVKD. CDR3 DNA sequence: TGTGCCATCAGTGGGCAGGGGGGGTTCACTGAAGCTTTCTTT. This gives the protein CAISGQGGFTEAFF.

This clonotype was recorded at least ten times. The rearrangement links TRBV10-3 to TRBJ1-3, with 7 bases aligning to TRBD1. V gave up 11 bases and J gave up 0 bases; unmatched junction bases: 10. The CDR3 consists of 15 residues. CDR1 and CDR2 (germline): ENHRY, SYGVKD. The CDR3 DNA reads TGTGCCGCCCGGGCGGACAGGAGCTCTGGAAACACCATATATTTT. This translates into CAARADRSSGNTIYF.

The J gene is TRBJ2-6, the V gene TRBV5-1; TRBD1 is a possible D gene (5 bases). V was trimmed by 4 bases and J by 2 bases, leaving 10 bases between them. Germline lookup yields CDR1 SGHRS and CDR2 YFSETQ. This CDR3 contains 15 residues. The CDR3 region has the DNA TGCGCCAGCAGCCCCCGACAGCCTGGGGCCAACGTCCTGACTTTC. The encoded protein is CASSPRQPGANVLTF.

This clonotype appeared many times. The CDR3 DNA reads TGTGCCAGCAGTTCGGACAGGTACTACGAGCAGTACTTC. Protein: CASSSDRYYEQYF. The chain recombines TRBV7-8 with TRBJ2-7; 7 nucleotides agree with TRBD1. Trimming removed 6 bases from V and 3 bases from J; junction bases left unmatched: 5. Germline V gene sequence: CDR1 SGHVS, CDR2 FQNEAQ. CDR3 size: 13 residues.

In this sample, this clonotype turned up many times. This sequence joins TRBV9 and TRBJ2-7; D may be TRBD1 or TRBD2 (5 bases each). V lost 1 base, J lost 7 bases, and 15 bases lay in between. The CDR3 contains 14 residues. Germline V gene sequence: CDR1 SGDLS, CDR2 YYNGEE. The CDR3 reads CASSVSGTLGEQYF. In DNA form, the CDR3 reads TGTGCCAGCAGCGTATCCGGGACGCTCGGGGAGCAGTACTTC.

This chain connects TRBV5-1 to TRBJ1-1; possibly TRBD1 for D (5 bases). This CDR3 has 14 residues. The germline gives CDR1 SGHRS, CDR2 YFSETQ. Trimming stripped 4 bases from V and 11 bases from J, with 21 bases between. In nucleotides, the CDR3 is TGCGCCAGCAGCGAACCGGGACCAAGCTCTTCGGCTTTCTTT. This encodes CASSEPGPSSSAFF.

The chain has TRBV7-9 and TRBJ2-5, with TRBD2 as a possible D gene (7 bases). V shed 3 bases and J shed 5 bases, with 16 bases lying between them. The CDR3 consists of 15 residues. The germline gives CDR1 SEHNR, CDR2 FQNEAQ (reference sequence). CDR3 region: CASSFLGGALETQYF. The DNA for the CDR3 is TGTGCCAGCAGCTTCCTAGGGGGGGCGTTGGAGACCCAGTACTTC.

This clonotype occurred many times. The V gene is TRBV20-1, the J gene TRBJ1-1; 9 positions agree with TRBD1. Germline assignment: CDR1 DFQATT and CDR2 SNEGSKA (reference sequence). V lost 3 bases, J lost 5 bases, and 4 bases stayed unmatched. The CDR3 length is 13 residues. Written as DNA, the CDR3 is TGCAGTGCTAGGGACAGGGGACATACTGAAGCTTTCTTT. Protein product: CSARDRGHTEAFF.

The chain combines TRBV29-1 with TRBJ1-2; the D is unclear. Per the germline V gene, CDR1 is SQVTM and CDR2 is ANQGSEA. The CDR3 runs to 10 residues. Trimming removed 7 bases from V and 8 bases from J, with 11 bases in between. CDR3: CSGIGSGYTF. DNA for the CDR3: TGCAGCGGTATAGGGAGCGGCTACACCTTC. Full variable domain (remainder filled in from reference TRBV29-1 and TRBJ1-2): SAVISQKPSRDICQRGTSLTIQCQVDSQVTMMFWYRQQPGQSLTLIATANQGSEATYESGFVIDKFPISRPNLTFSTLTVSNMSPEDSSIYLCSGIGSGYTFGSGTRLTVV.

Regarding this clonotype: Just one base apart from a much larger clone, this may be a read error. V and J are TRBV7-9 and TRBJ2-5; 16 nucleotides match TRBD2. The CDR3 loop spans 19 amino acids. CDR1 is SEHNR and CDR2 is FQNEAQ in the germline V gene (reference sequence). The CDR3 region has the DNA TGTGCCAGCAGCTTGGCGGGACTAGCGGGAGGGCCCCACCAAGAGGCCCAGTACTTC. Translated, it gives CASSLAGLAGGPHQEAQYF.

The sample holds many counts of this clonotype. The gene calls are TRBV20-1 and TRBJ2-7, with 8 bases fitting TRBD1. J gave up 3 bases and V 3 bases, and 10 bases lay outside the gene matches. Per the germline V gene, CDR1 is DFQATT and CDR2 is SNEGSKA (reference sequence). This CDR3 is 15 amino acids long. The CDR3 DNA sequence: TGCAGTGCTAGTCGTCCAGGGGGCGGGTTCTACGAGCAGTACTTC. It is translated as CSASRPGGGFYEQYF.

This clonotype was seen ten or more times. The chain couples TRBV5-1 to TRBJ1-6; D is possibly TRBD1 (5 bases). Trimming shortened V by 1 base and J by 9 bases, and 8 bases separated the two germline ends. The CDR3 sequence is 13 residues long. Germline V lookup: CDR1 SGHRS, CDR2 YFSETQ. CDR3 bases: TGCGCCAGCAGCTTGATGCAGGGTTCACCCCTCCACTTT. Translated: CASSLMQGSPLHF.

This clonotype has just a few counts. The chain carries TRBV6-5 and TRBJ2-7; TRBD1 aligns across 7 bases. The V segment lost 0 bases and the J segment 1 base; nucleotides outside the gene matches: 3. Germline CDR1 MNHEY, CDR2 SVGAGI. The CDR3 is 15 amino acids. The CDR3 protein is CASSYSRGQSYEQYF. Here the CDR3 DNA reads TGTGCCAGCAGTTACTCGAGGGGACAGTCCTACGAGCAGTACTTC.

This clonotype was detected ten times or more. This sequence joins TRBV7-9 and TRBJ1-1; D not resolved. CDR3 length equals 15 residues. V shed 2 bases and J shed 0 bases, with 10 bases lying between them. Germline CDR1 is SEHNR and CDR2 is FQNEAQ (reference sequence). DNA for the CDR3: TGTGCCAGCAGCTTATTAGGCAGCTTGAACACTGAAGCTTTCTTT. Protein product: CASSLLGSLNTEAFF.

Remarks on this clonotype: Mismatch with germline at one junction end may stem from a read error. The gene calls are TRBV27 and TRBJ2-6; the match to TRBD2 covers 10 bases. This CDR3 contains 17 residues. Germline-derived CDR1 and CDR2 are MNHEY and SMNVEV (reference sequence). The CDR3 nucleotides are TGTGTCAGCACGCGGACTAGCGGTATGAGTGGGGCCAACGTCCTGACTTTC. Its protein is CVSTRTSGMSGANVLTF.

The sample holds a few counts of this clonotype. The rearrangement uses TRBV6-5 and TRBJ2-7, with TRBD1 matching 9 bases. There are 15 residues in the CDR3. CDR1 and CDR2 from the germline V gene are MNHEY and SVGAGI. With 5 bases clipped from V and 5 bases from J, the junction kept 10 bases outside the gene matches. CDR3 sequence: CASSHPGQGVHEQYF. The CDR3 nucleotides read TGTGCCAGCAGTCACCCGGGACAGGGTGTACACGAGCAGTACTTC.

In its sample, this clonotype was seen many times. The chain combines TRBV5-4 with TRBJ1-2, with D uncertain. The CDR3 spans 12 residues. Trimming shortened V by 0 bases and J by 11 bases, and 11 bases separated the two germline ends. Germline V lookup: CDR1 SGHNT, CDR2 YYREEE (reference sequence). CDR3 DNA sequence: TGTGCCAGCAGCTTGGGGCATCTCCAGTACACCTTC. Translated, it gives CASSLGHLQYTF.

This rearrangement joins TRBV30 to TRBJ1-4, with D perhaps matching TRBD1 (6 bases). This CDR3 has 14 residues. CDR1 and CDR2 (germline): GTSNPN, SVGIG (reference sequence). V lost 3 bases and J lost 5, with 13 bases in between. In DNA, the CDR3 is TGTGCCTGGAGCCCAGGACAGCGAAATGAAAAACTGTTTTTT. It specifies CAWSPGQRNEKLFF. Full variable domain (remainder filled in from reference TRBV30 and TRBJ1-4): SQTIHQWPATLVQPVGSPLSLECTVEGTSNPNLYWYRQAAGRGLQLLFYSVGIGQISSEVPQNLSASRPQDRQFILSSKKLLLSDSGFYLCAWSPGQRNEKLFFGSGTQLSVL.

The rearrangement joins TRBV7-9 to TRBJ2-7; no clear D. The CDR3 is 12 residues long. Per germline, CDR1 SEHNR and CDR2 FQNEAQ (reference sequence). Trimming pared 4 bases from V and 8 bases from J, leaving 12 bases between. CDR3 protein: CASSYWTNQQYF. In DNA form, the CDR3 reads TGTGCCAGCAGCTACTGGACCAATCAGCAGTACTTC.

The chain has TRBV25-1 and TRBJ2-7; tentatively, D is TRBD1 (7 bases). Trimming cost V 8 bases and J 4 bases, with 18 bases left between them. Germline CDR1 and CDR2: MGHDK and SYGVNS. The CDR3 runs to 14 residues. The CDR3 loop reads CASLVAGGRYEQYF. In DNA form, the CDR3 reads TGTGCCAGCTTAGTCGCAGGGGGGAGGTACGAGCAGTACTTC.

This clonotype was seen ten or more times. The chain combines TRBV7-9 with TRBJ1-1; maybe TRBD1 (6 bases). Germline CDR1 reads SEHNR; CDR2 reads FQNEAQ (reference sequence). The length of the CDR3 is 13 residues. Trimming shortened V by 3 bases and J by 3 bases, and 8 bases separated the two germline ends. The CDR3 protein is CASSLNRDTEAFF. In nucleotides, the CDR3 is TGTGCCAGCAGCTTGAACAGGGACACTGAAGCTTTCTTT.

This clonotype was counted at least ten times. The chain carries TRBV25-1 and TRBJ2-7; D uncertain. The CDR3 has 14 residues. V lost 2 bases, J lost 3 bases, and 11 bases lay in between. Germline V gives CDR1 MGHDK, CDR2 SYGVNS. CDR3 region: CASSEDPDLYEQYF. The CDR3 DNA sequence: TGTGCCAGCAGTGAAGATCCGGACCTCTACGAGCAGTACTTC.

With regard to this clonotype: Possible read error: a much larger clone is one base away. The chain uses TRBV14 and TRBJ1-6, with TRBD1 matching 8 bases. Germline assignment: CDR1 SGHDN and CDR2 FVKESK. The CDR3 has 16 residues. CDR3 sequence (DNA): TGTGCCAGCAGCCAGACCCCAGGGGGCGAGAATTTACCCCTCCACTTT. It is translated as CASSQTPGGENLPLHF.